These 24 T cell receptor beta chains originate from one sample sequenced in a study of control samples from healthy donors and cancer patients. TCRdb's table, derived via immunoSEQ multiplex PCR, lists solely in-frame clones and lacks some. The data hold about 31,000 clones, with approximately 94% observed a single time. Sequenced: blood. The receptors here all came from a man aged 60 to 69 in good health.

This chain links TRBV3-1 (or the pseudogene TRBV3-2) with TRBJ2-1, with 9 bases fitting TRBD2. This CDR3 contains 16 residues. Per the germline V gene, CDR1 is LGHDT and CDR2 is YNNKEL (reference sequence). V was clipped by 1 base and J by 6 bases; unmatched bases: 7. The CDR3 spells CASSQGSGGSVNEQFF. CDR3 in DNA: TGTGCCAGCAGCCAAGGGAGCGGGGGGTCGGTCAATGAGCAGTTCTTC.

The V call is TRBV21-1, the J call TRBJ1-5. TRBV21-1 is a recognized pseudogene. This CDR3 comprises 15 residues. The CDR3: CASSRRWCSNQPQHF. The CDR3 DNA follows: TGTGCCAGCAGCAGAAGATGGTGTAGCAATCAGCCCCAGCATTTT.

The chain combines TRBV12-3 or TRBV12-4 with TRBJ2-1; maybe TRBD1 (7 bases). The CDR3 loop spans 12 amino acids. V lost 6 bases, J lost 6 bases, and 9 bases lay in between. CDR3 in amino acids: CASSRGANEQFF. The CDR3 nucleotides are TGTGCCAGCAGCAGGGGGGCCAATGAGCAGTTCTTC.

This clone is a singleton in its sample. V and J are TRBV6-2 or TRBV6-3 and TRBJ1-3; D is undetermined. Germline V gives CDR1 MNHEY, CDR2 SVGEGT. The CDR3 totals 12 residues. Between the trimmed V and J ends, which lost 4 bases and 2 bases, there was a span of 3 bases. The CDR3 DNA reads TGTGCCAGCAGTTCCCCTGGAAACACCATATATTTT. Encoded protein: CASSSPGNTIYF.

The rearrangement joins TRBV29-1 to TRBJ1-2, with a possible D match to TRBD1 (6 bases). CDR1 is SQVTM, CDR2 ANQGSEA, per germline. The CDR3 covers 13 residues. The V end lost 4 bases, the J end lost 0 bases, and 9 bases lay between the germline ends. CDR3 in amino acids: CSVGQGTNYGYTF. CDR3 bases: TGCAGCGTTGGTCAGGGGACTAACTATGGCTACACCTTC. Full variable domain (outside the CDR3, taken from reference TRBV29-1 and TRBJ1-2): SAVISQKPSRDICQRGTSLTIQCQVDSQVTMMFWYRQQPGQSLTLIATANQGSEATYESGFVIDKFPISRPNLTFSTLTVSNMSPEDSSIYLCSVGQGTNYGYTFGSGTRLTVV.

The gene calls are TRBV24-1 and TRBJ2-1; possibly TRBD1 for D (6 bases). In germline, CDR1 is KGHDR, CDR2 SFDVKD. Trimming took off 4 bases at V and 11 bases at J, with 14 bases between the two ends. The CDR3 spans 13 residues. CDR3 sequence: CATSEAGTNKQFF. The CDR3 DNA sequence: TGTGCCACCAGTGAGGCCGGGACAAATAAGCAGTTCTTC.

In this sample, this clone is medium-sized. The gene calls are TRBV11-2 and TRBJ1-2; D remains ambiguous. The CDR3 loop spans 15 amino acids. Between the trimmed V and J ends, which lost 1 base and 2 bases, there was a span of 11 bases. Germline V lookup: CDR1 SGHAT, CDR2 FQNNGV. The CDR3 DNA reads TGTGCCAGCAGCTTAGTCATGGATCAGAACTATGGCTACACCTTC. Protein product: CASSLVMDQNYGYTF.

The genes are TRBV5-4 and TRBJ1-4; 11 nucleotides agree with TRBD1. J lost 0 bases, V lost 3 bases, and 7 bases had no gene match. Germline V gene data show CDR1 as SGHNT and CDR2 as YYREEE (reference sequence). The CDR3 has 18 amino acids. The CDR3 sequence is CASSSGTGGFATNEKLFF. The CDR3 nucleotides read TGTGCCAGCAGCTCCGGGACAGGGGGGTTTGCAACTAATGAAAAACTGTTTTTT.

The chain is built from TRBV28 and TRBJ2-1; 9 nucleotides align to TRBD1. The CDR3 totals 16 residues. Per germline, CDR1 MDHEN and CDR2 SYDVKM. The V and J ends lost 1 base and 5 bases, in that order; junction bases with no gene match: 6. The DNA for the CDR3 is TGTGCCAGCAGTTTATCCGGACAGGGGAAGGACAATGAGCAGTTCTTC. This codes for CASSLSGQGKDNEQFF.

The chain carries TRBV4-3 and TRBJ1-4, with D tentatively TRBD1 (6 bases). CDR3 length: 15 residues. Germline lookup yields CDR1 LGHNA and CDR2 YSLEER. Trimming stripped 0 bases from V and 7 bases from J, with 12 bases between. CDR3 nucleotides: TGCGCCAGCAGCCAAGAACCCGCAGGGGTTGAAAAACTGTTTTTT. It translates to CASSQEPAGVEKLFF.

J is TRBJ1-4 and V is TRBV7-6; TRBD1 matches at 7 bases. V lost 2 bases and J lost 7; bases outside the gene matches: 10. This CDR3 has 16 amino acids. Germline V gene data show CDR1 as SGHVS and CDR2 as FNYEAQ. This chain's CDR3 is CASSLSMTGLGEKLFF. Here the CDR3 DNA reads TGTGCCAGCAGCTTAAGCATGACAGGGTTGGGTGAAAAACTGTTTTTT. The variable domain in full, completed from reference TRBV7-6 and TRBJ1-4, reads GAGVSQSPRYKVTKRGQDVALRCDPISGHVSLYWYRQALGQGPEFLTYFNYEAQQDKSGLPNDRFSAERPEGSISTLTIQRTEQRDSAMYRCASSLSMTGLGEKLFFGSGTQLSVL.

This clone was detected once. The CDR3 spells CAIRAIVGTGGNYGYTF. The CDR3 DNA follows: TGTGCCATCAGAGCCATCGTCGGGACAGGGGGAAACTATGGCTACACCTTC. The chain links TRBV10-3 to TRBJ1-2, with TRBD1 matching over 11 bases. This CDR3 region has 17 residues. Germline V gene data show CDR1 as ENHRY and CDR2 as SYGVKD. V shed 6 bases, J shed 2 bases, and the junction held 11 bases outside the gene matches.

The chain is built from TRBV6-2 or TRBV6-3 and TRBJ1-5, with D maybe TRBD1 (5 bases). The CDR3 is made up of 14 amino acids. The germline CDR1 and CDR2 sequences are MNHEY and SVGEGT. The V end was cut by 2 bases, the J end by 7 bases, with 12 bases between. CDR3 loop: CASSYGGTGQPQHF. The CDR3 region has the DNA TGTGCCAGCAGTTACGGGGGGACGGGGCAGCCCCAGCATTTT.

The chain has TRBV11-3 and TRBJ2-5; D is perhaps TRBD1 (5 bases). There are 14 residues in the CDR3. Per germline, CDR1 SGHNT and CDR2 YENEEA. V lost 1 base, J lost 4 bases, and 10 bases lay in between. The CDR3 region is CASSLGFQGETQYF. The DNA for the CDR3 is TGTGCCAGCAGCTTAGGTTTCCAGGGAGAGACCCAGTACTTC.

This chain uses TRBV28 with TRBJ1-2; 11 nucleotides agree with TRBD1. Germline values: CDR1 MDHEN, CDR2 SYDVKM. The CDR3 has 13 residues. J gave up 8 bases and V 4 bases, and 3 bases lay outside the gene matches. CDR3 residues: CASSSGQGEGYTF. The CDR3 coding sequence is TGTGCCAGCAGTTCGGGACAGGGGGAAGGCTACACCTTC.

The chain recombines TRBV9 with TRBJ2-1; the match to TRBD2 covers 10 bases. The germline V gene has CDR1 SGDLS and CDR2 YYNGEE. The CDR3 has 14 amino acids. V shed 4 bases, J shed 9 bases, and the junction held 7 bases outside the gene matches. Here the CDR3 reads CASSTAGGPREQFF. Written as DNA, the CDR3 is TGTGCCAGCAGCACAGCGGGGGGGCCGCGTGAGCAGTTCTTC.

This clone was detected once. This chain joins TRBV7-8 and TRBJ1-6; TRBD1 is a possible D gene (5 bases). Germline assignment: CDR1 SGHVS and CDR2 FQNEAQ. Trimming took 5 bases from V and 6 from J, leaving 11 bases between them. The CDR3 contains 14 residues. In DNA, the CDR3 is TGTGCCAGCAGCCCCGGGACTATTAATTCACCCCTCCACTTT. Translation: CASSPGTINSPLHF.

This chain connects TRBV5-1 to TRBJ2-1; 10 bases are shared with TRBD1. This CDR3 has 19 residues. CDR1 is SGHRS and CDR2 is YFSETQ in the germline V gene. V lost 0 bases, J lost 4 bases, and 13 bases stayed unmatched. Here the CDR3 DNA reads TGCGCCAGCAGCTTGGCGGGACAGGGGAACATGGGTCGGTACAATGAGCAGTTCTTC. Protein product: CASSLAGQGNMGRYNEQFF.

The chain is built from TRBV6-4 and TRBJ2-3, with D perhaps TRBD1 or TRBD2 (5 bases each). CDR1 is MRHNA and CDR2 is SNTAGT in the germline V gene. This CDR3 is 13 amino acids long. The V and J ends lost 4 bases and 2 bases respectively, with 7 bases between them. In nucleotides, the CDR3 is TGTGCCAGCAGTGCGGGGCCCACAGATACGCAGTATTTT. Its translation: CASSAGPTDTQYF.

V usage is TRBV9 and J usage is TRBJ2-3, with unresolved D. V lost 3 bases and J lost 1, with 6 bases in between. Germline V gene lookup returns CDR1 SGDLS and CDR2 YYNGEE. This CDR3 spans 13 amino acids. The CDR3 protein is CASSAPGTDTQYF. The CDR3 DNA reads TGTGCCAGCAGCGCCCCGGGCACAGATACGCAGTATTTT.

The CDR3 DNA is TGTGCCTGGAGCCGCAGACGAATAAACACTGAAGCTTTCTTT. It specifies CAWSRRRINTEAFF. The V gene is TRBV30, the J gene TRBJ1-1; D remains unclear. Germline-derived CDR1 and CDR2 are GTSNPN and SVGIG (reference sequence). V lost 3 bases, J lost 2 bases, and 13 bases lay in between. There are 14 residues in the CDR3.

In this sample, this clone turned up once. This sequence joins TRBV11-2 and TRBJ2-5; D gene unclear. This CDR3 spans 14 amino acids. Per germline, CDR1 SGHAT and CDR2 FQNNGV. The V end lost 6 bases, the J end lost 1 base, and 12 bases lay between the germline ends. The DNA of the CDR3 is TGTGCCAGCAGACTTACGCGGATCCAAGAGACCCAGTACTTC. Translation gives CASRLTRIQETQYF.

This sequence joins TRBV18 and TRBJ1-5, with 9 bases lining up with TRBD1. Looked up from germline, CDR1 is KGHSH and CDR2 is LQKENI. The CDR3 runs to 16 residues. The V and J ends lost 3 bases and 1 base, in that order; junction bases with no gene match: 4. CDR3 region: CASSPGQGLSNQPQHF. Here the CDR3 DNA reads TGTGCCAGCTCACCGGGACAGGGTTTAAGCAATCAGCCCCAGCATTTT.

The gene calls are TRBV27 and TRBJ1-1, with 7 bases matching TRBD1. The CDR3 has 16 residues. The germline V gene encodes CDR1 MNHEY and CDR2 SMNVEV (reference sequence). Unmatched junction bases numbered 19, after V lost 9 bases and J lost 6 bases. The CDR3 protein is CASMILAFRDRAEAFF. The CDR3 DNA sequence: TGTGCCAGTATGATCCTCGCATTCCGGGACAGAGCTGAAGCTTTCTTT.